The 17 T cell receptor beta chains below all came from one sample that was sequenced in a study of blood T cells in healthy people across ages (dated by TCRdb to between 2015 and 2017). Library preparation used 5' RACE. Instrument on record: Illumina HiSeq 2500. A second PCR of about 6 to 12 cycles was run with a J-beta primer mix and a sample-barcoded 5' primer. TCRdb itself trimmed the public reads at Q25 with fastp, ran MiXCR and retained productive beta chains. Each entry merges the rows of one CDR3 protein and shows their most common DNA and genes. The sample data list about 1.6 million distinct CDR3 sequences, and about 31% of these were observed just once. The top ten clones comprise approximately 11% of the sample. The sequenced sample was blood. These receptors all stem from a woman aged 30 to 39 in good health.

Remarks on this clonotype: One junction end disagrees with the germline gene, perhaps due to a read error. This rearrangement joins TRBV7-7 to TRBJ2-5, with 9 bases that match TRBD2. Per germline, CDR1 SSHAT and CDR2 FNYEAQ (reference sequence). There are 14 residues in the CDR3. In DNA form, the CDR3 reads TGTGTCAGCAGCTACACTAGCGGGCAAGAGACCCAGTACTTC. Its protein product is CVSSYTSGQETQYF.

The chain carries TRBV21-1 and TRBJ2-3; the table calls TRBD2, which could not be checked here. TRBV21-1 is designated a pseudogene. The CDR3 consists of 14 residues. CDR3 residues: CASTGGRGIDTQYF. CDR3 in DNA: TGTGCCAGCACCGGTGGGAGGGGAATCGATACGCAGTATTTT.

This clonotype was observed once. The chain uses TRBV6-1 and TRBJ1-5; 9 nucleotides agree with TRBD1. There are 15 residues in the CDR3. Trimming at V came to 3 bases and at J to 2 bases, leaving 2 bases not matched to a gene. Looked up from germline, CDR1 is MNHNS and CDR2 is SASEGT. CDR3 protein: CASSETGGRNQPQHF. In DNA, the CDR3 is TGTGCCAGCAGTGAGACAGGGGGGCGCAATCAGCCCCAGCATTTT.

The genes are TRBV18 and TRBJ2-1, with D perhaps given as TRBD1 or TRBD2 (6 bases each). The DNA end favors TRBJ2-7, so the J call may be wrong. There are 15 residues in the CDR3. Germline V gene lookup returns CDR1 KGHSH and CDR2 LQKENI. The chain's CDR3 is CASSPQGTYSYEQYF. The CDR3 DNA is TGTGCCAGCTCACCTCAGGGGACTTACTCCTACGAGCAGTACTTC.

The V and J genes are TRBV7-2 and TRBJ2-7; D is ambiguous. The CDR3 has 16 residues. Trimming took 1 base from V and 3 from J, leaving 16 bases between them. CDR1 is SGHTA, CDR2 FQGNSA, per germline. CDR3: CASSLEGGFPFYEQYF. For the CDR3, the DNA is TGTGCCAGCAGCTTAGAGGGCGGTTTTCCTTTCTACGAGCAGTACTTC.

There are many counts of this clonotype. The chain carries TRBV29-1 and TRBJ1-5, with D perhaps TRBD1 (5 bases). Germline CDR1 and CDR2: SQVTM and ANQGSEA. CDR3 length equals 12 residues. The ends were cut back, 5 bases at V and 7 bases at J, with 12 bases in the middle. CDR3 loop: CSVLTEGQPQHF. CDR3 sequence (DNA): TGCAGCGTTTTGACCGAGGGGCAGCCCCAGCATTTT.

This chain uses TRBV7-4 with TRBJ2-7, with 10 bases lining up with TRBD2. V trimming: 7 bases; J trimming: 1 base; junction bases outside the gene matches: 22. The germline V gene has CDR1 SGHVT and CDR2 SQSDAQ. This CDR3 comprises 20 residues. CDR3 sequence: CASTLMNRGTSGNRSYEQYF. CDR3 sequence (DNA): TGTGCCAGCACCCTTATGAATCGCGGAACTAGCGGGAATCGGTCCTACGAGCAGTACTTC.

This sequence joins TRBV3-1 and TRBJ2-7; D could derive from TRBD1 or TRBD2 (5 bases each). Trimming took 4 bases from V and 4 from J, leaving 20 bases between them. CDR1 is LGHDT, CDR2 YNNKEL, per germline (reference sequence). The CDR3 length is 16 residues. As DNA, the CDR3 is TGTGCCAGCAGCCCTCACAGGTCCTTGGGGAGTTACGAGCAGTACTTC. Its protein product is CASSPHRSLGSYEQYF.

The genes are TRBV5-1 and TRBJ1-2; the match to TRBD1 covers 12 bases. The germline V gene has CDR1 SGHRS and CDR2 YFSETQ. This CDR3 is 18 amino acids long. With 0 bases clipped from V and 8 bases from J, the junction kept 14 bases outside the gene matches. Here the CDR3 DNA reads TGCGCCAGCAGCTTGGTCGGGACAGGGGGCTCACCAGGTCGGGGCTACACCTTC. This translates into CASSLVGTGGSPGRGYTF. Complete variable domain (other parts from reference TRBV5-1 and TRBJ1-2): KAGVTQTPRYLIKTRGQQVTLSCSPISGHRSVSWYQQTPGQGLQFLFEYFSETQRNKGNFPGRFSGRQFSNSRSEMNVSTLELGDSALYLCASSLVGTGGSPGRGYTFGSGTRLTVV.

CDR3 DNA sequence: TGTGCCAGCAGTGAGCGGACAGTGTTGGGGGAGCAGTACTTC. Its protein product is CASSERTVLGEQYF. The V gene is TRBV12-3 or TRBV12-4, the J gene TRBJ2-7, with a tentative D call TRBD1 (6 bases). The CDR3 extends over 14 amino acids. The V end lost 5 bases, the J end lost 7 bases, and 18 bases lay between the germline ends.

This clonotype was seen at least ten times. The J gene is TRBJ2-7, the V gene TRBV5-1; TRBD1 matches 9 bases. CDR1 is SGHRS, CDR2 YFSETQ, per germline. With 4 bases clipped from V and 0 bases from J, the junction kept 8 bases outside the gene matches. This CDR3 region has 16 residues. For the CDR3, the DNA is TGCGCCAGCAGCAGAACCGGGACAGGGACCTCCTACGAGCAGTACTTC. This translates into CASSRTGTGTSYEQYF.

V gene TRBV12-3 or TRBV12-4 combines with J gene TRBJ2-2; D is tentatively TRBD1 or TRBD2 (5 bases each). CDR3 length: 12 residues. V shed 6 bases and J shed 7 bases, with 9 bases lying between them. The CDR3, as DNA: TGTGCCAGCAGCGGGGCGAACGGGGAGCTGTTTTTT. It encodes CASSGANGELFF.

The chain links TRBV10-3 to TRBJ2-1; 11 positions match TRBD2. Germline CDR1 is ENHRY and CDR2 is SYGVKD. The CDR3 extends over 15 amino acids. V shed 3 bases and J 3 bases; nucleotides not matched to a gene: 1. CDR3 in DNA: TGTGCCATCAGTGATAGCGGGGGGGTCTACAATGAGCAGTTCTTC. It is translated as CAISDSGGVYNEQFF.

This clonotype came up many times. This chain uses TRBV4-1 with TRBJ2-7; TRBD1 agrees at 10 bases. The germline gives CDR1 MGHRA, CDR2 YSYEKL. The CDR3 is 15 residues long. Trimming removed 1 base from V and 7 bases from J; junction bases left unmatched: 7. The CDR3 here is CASSQVGTGAGEQYF. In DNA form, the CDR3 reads TGCGCCAGCAGCCAAGTGGGGACAGGGGCGGGGGAGCAGTACTTC.

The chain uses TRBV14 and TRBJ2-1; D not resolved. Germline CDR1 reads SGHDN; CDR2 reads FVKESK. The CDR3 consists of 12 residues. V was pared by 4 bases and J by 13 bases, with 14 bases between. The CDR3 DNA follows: TGTGCCAGCAGCCCTGTTGGGCCTCCACAGTTCTTC. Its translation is CASSPVGPPQFF.

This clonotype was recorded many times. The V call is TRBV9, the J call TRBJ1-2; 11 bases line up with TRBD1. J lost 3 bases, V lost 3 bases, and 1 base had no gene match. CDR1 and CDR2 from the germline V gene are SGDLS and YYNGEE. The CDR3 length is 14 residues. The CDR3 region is CASSGTGGDYGYTF. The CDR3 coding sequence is TGTGCCAGCAGCGGGACAGGGGGCGACTATGGCTACACCTTC. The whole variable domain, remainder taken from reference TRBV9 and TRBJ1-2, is DSGVTQTPKHLITATGQRVTLRCSPRSGDLSVYWYQQSLDQGLQFLIQYYNGEERAKGNILERFSAQQFPDLHSELNLSSLELGDSALYFCASSGTGGDYGYTFGSGTRLTVV.

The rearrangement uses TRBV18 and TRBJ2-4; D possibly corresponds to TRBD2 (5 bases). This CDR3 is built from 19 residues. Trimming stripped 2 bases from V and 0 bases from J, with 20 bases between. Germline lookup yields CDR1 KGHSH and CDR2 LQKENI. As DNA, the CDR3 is TGTGCCAGCTCACCAGCCCCCGGGGTGGAGTATCTAGCCAAAAACATTCAGTACTTC. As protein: CASSPAPGVEYLAKNIQYF.